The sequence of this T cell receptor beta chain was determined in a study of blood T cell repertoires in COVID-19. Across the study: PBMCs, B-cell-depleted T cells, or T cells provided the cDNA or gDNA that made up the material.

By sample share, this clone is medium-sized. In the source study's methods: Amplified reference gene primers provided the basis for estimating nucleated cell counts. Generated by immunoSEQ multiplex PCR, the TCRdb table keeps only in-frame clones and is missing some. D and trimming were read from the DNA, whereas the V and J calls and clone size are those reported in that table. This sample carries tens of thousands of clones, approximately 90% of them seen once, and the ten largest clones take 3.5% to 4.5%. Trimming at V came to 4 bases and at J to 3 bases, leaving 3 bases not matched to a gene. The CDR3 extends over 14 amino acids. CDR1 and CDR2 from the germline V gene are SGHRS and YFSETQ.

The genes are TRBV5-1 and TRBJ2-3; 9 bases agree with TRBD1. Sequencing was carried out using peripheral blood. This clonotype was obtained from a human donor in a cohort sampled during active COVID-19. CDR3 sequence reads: CASSRGQGTDTQYF. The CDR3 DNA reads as TGCGCCAGCAGCCGCGGACAGGGGACAGATACGCAGTATTTT.